This passage covers 21 T cell receptor beta chains from one sample sequenced in a study of blood T cell repertoires in COVID-19. Generated by immunoSEQ multiplex PCR, the TCRdb table keeps only in-frame clones and is missing some. The sample lists 150,000 to 200,000 clones; 90% were seen once. Sequencing was performed on peripheral blood. The receptor source for this set is a man in his 60s with active or convalescent COVID-19.

V gene TRBV25-1 combines with J gene TRBJ1-2; 7 nucleotides line up with TRBD1. Trimming removed 4 bases from V and 4 bases from J; junction bases left unmatched: 3. The CDR3 covers 13 residues. Germline CDR1 reads MGHDK; CDR2 reads SYGVNS. The CDR3, as DNA: TGTGCCAGCAGTGCGACAGGGACCTATGGCTACACCTTC. It specifies CASSATGTYGYTF.

The chain recombines TRBV29-1 with TRBJ2-1; unclear D gene. Per the germline V gene, CDR1 is SQVTM and CDR2 is ANQGSEA. Trimming removed 7 bases from V and 4 bases from J, with 14 bases in between. This CDR3 is 13 amino acids long. In nucleotides, the CDR3 is TGCAGCGGTTCTGACGACTTGTACAATGAGCAGTTCTTC. This codes for CSGSDDLYNEQFF.

DNA of the CDR3: TGTGCCAGTAGCAAAGCGAATGGCGGACTAAGGGAGACCCAGTACTTC. Translation gives CASSKANGGLRETQYF. This chain connects TRBV19 to TRBJ2-5, with a tentative D call TRBD2 (6 bases). Between the trimmed V and J ends, which lost 6 bases and 5 bases, there was a span of 22 bases. This CDR3 is 16 amino acids long. From germline, CDR1 is LNHDA and CDR2 SQIVND (reference sequence).

The rearrangement links TRBV10-1 to TRBJ1-1; maybe TRBD1 (5 bases). This CDR3 region has 13 residues. CDR1 WNHNN and CDR2 SYGVQD come from the germline V gene (reference sequence). Between the trimmed V and J ends, which lost 6 bases and 1 base, there was a span of 9 bases. For the CDR3, the DNA is TGCGCCAGCAGCCGAGACAGGAACACTGAAGCTTTCTTT. Protein sequence: CASSRDRNTEAFF.

CDR3 in DNA: TGCAGTGCTAGTAGCGGGGGCGCGGGGGAAAAACTGTTTTTT. Protein product: CSASSGGAGEKLFF. The genes are TRBV20-1 and TRBJ1-4; tentative D call: TRBD1 (6 bases). Trimming took 3 bases from V and 8 from J, leaving 16 bases between them. This CDR3 contains 14 residues. CDR1 DFQATT and CDR2 SNEGSKA come from the germline V gene (reference sequence).

The CDR3 nucleotides read TGTGCCAGCAGTTACGGGACGGGAGGGCCCTCAGATACGCAGTATTTT. This translates into CASSYGTGGPSDTQYF. The rearrangement links TRBV6-5 to TRBJ2-3; the match to TRBD2 covers 8 bases. CDR1 MNHEY and CDR2 SVGAGI come from the germline V gene. CDR3 length: 16 residues. V shed 2 bases, J shed 4 bases, and the junction held 8 bases outside the gene matches.

J is TRBJ1-2 and V is TRBV5-1; 10 bases align to TRBD1. CDR1 is SGHRS and CDR2 is YFSETQ in the germline V gene. The CDR3 runs to 15 residues. V lost 2 bases to trimming and J lost 8 bases; unmatched junction nucleotides: 9. This CDR3 reads CASSFWTGGTWGYTF. The CDR3 DNA reads as TGCGCCAGCAGCTTCTGGACAGGGGGGACCTGGGGCTACACCTTC.

The chain combines TRBV19 with TRBJ2-7, with 14 bases aligning to TRBD2. From germline, CDR1 is LNHDA and CDR2 SQIVND (reference sequence). This CDR3 has 15 residues. The trim removed 4 bases at V and 3 bases at J, leaving 2 bases unmatched. CDR3 amino acids: CASSRLAGGLYEQYF. CDR3 nucleotide sequence: TGTGCCAGTAGTAGACTAGCGGGAGGGCTCTACGAGCAGTACTTC.

V gene TRBV9 combines with J gene TRBJ2-7; 7 nucleotides align to TRBD2. This CDR3 spans 16 amino acids. V lost 4 bases to trimming and J lost 3 bases; unmatched junction nucleotides: 13. Germline V gene lookup returns CDR1 SGDLS and CDR2 YYNGEE. As DNA, the CDR3 is TGTGCCAGCAGCCGGGGCCAGGCGGGAGTCCTCTACGAGCAGTACTTC. This encodes CASSRGQAGVLYEQYF.

The chain is built from TRBV18 and TRBJ2-7; TRBD1 matches at 8 bases. Looked up from germline, CDR1 is KGHSH and CDR2 is LQKENI. V was clipped by 3 bases and J by 5 bases; unmatched bases: 15. The CDR3 length is 17 residues. The CDR3 coding sequence is TGTGCCAGCTCACCCGAGCCGGGGGCGGACAGGGACCACGAGCAGTACTTC. Amino acids: CASSPEPGADRDHEQYF.

CDR3 in amino acids: CASSLGLAETYEQYF. The CDR3 DNA reads as TGTGCCAGCAGCTTGGGGCTAGCGGAGACCTACGAGCAGTACTTC. The gene calls are TRBV5-4 and TRBJ2-7; 7 bases align to TRBD2. CDR1 is SGHNT, CDR2 YYREEE, per germline (reference sequence). Trimming cost V 0 bases and J 2 bases; bases outside gene matches: 5. The CDR3 is 15 amino acids.

The CDR3 protein is CASSRVEGQGLRAFF. CDR3 nucleotides: TGTGCCAGCAGCCGCGTCGAGGGACAGGGCTTGAGGGCTTTCTTT. The chain uses TRBV7-9 and TRBJ1-1; TRBD1 agrees at 9 bases. CDR1 and CDR2 (germline): SEHNR, FQNEAQ (reference sequence). Losses at the gene ends were 5 bases for V and 11 bases for J; bases not matched to a gene: 15. CDR3 length: 15 amino acids.

This chain links TRBV25-1 with TRBJ1-2; 9 bases are shared with TRBD1. The CDR3 sequence is 15 residues long. V trimming: 6 bases; J trimming: 6 bases; junction bases outside the gene matches: 11. CDR1 and CDR2 from the germline V gene are MGHDK and SYGVNS. CDR3 coding DNA: TGTGCCAGCAGCGCCGGGACAGGGTTTTCTAATGGCTACACCTTC. This gives the protein CASSAGTGFSNGYTF.

The chain links TRBV11-2 to TRBJ2-7; D call uncertain. Deletions cut 2 bases from V and 3 bases from J, with 14 bases between. The CDR3 consists of 15 residues. Germline loops: CDR1 SGHAT, CDR2 FQNNGV. Here the CDR3 reads CASSLQTITNYEQYF. CDR3 coding DNA: TGTGCCAGCAGCTTACAAACCATAACTAACTACGAGCAGTACTTC.

This clone was picked up one time. V usage is TRBV2 and J usage is TRBJ2-3; D call uncertain. With 4 bases removed from V and 0 bases from J, the gap between germline ends came to 11 bases. This CDR3 comprises 15 residues. The V gene's germline CDR1 is SNHLY and CDR2 FYNNEI. The CDR3 DNA is TGTGCCAGCAGTGGAGGAAGCACTAGCACAGATACGCAGTATTTT. Its translation is CASSGGSTSTDTQYF. The entire variable domain, with the rest obtained from reference TRBV2 and TRBJ2-3, is as follows: EPEVTQTPSHQVTQMGQEVILRCVPISNHLYFYWYRQILGQKVEFLVSFYNNEISEKSEIFDDQFSVERPDGSNFTLKIRSTKLEDSAMYFCASSGGSTSTDTQYFGPGTRLTVL.

The chain employs TRBV10-2 and TRBJ2-7; 9 nucleotides align to TRBD2. This CDR3 region has 15 residues. V dropped 4 bases and J dropped 2; count of bases not matched to a gene: 6. CDR1 is WSHSY and CDR2 is SAAADI in the germline V gene. CDR3 coding DNA: TGCGCCAGCAGTGGTGGGACTAGCAGGACCTACGAGCAGTACTTC. This codes for CASSGGTSRTYEQYF.

The chain has TRBV27 and TRBJ1-4; tentative D call: TRBD1 (5 bases). Trimming removed 0 bases from V and 3 bases from J, with 8 bases in between. The CDR3 consists of 15 residues. The germline V gene encodes CDR1 MNHEY and CDR2 SMNVEV (reference sequence). CDR3 DNA: TGTGCCAGCAGTTTATCGGGGGAGGCTAATGAAAAACTGTTTTTT. It encodes CASSLSGEANEKLFF.

This clone was observed a single time. The V gene is TRBV5-5, the J gene TRBJ1-1; TRBD1 aligns across 10 bases. In germline, CDR1 is SGHKS, CDR2 YYEKEE (reference sequence). Germline trimming cut 0 bases from V and 3 bases from J; bases unmatched to any gene: 5. The CDR3 covers 16 residues. CDR3: CASSLAPTGGYTEAFF. CDR3 sequence (DNA): TGTGCCAGCAGCTTGGCCCCGACAGGGGGCTACACTGAAGCTTTCTTT. The full variable domain, rest sourced from reference TRBV5-5 and TRBJ1-1, is DAGVTQSPTHLIKTRGQQVTLRCSPISGHKSVSWYQQVLGQGPQFIFQYYEKEERGRGNFPDRFSARQFPNYSSELNVNALLLGDSALYLCASSLAPTGGYTEAFFGQGTRLTVV.

This chain joins TRBV7-9 and TRBJ1-6, with TRBD1 matching 9 bases. Germline V gene sequence: CDR1 SEHNR, CDR2 FQNEAQ (reference sequence). V was clipped by 7 bases and J by 8 bases; unmatched bases: 0. This CDR3 is 12 amino acids long. CDR3 nucleotide sequence: TGTGCCAGCAACAGGGGGCATTCACCCCTCCACTTT. It encodes CASNRGHSPLHF.

The chain uses TRBV19 and TRBJ1-6; TRBD1 matches 8 bases. CDR1 is LNHDA, CDR2 SQIVND, per germline (reference sequence). There are 15 residues in the CDR3. Trimming removed 4 bases from V and 8 bases from J; junction bases left unmatched: 7. The CDR3 region has the DNA TGTGCCAGTAGTACAGGACAGGGAGTATATTCACCCCTCCACTTT. It specifies CASSTGQGVYSPLHF. The whole variable domain, filled in from reference TRBV19 and TRBJ1-6, reads DGGITQSPKYLFRKEGQNVTLSCEQNLNHDAMYWYRQDPGQGLRLIYYSQIVNDFQKGDIAEGYSVSREKKESFPLTVTSAQKNPTAFYLCASSTGQGVYSPLHFGNGTRLTVT.

The CDR3 DNA is TGCGCCAGCAGCTTTGGGCTTACAGGGGCCGACTATGGCTACACCTTC. It translates to CASSFGLTGADYGYTF. The V gene is TRBV5-1, the J gene TRBJ1-2, with 7 bases identical to TRBD1. After removal of 2 bases from V and 3 bases from J, the junction contained 10 bases not matched to a gene. The CDR3 is 16 amino acids. The germline CDR1 and CDR2 sequences are SGHRS and YFSETQ.